These 28 T cell receptor beta chains were sequenced from one sample in a study of identical twins. TCRdb re-derived calls from the 5' RACE reads in MiXCR, one entry per CDR3 protein. The sample holds 1,800,000 or so distinct CDR3 sequences, about 31% seen once. Sequenced input: cord blood. The receptors derive from a newborn girl in good health.

This clonotype was counted many times. This sequence joins TRBV12-3 or TRBV12-4 and TRBJ2-7, with D hard to call. The CDR3 runs 12 residues. Deletions cut 3 bases from V and 3 bases from J, with 6 bases between. The CDR3, as DNA: TGTGCCAGCAGTTTTTCCCGCTACGAGCAGTACTTC. Encoded protein: CASSFSRYEQYF.

The chain carries TRBV24-1 and TRBJ2-1; 8 bases line up with TRBD2. Trimming at V came to 3 bases and at J to 6 bases, leaving 3 bases not matched to a gene. Germline CDR1 reads KGHDR; CDR2 reads SFDVKD. The CDR3 runs 14 residues. The CDR3 DNA sequence: TGTGCCACCAGTGATGTCCGGGGGGGCAATGAGCAGTTCTTC. Encoded protein: CATSDVRGGNEQFF.

This clonotype showed up just a few times. V usage is TRBV20-1 and J usage is TRBJ2-7; 9 nucleotides agree with TRBD2. The germline V gene has CDR1 DFQATT and CDR2 SNEGSKA (reference sequence). This CDR3 region has 15 residues. V shed 1 base and J 3 bases; nucleotides not matched to a gene: 7. CDR3 sequence reads: CSARGPPAGGYEQYF. The CDR3 region has the DNA TGCAGTGCTAGAGGCCCCCCAGCGGGAGGCTACGAGCAGTACTTC.

The chain carries TRBV9 and TRBJ2-7, with 11 positions matching TRBD2. V trimming: 0 bases; J trimming: 5 bases; junction bases outside the gene matches: 4. CDR1 SGDLS and CDR2 YYNGEE come from the germline V gene. There are 15 residues in the CDR3. The CDR3 here is CASSVASGRSDEQYF. In DNA form, the CDR3 reads TGTGCCAGCAGCGTAGCTAGCGGGAGGTCGGACGAGCAGTACTTC.

The rearrangement joins TRBV5-1 to TRBJ2-7, with D hard to call. Germline values: CDR1 SGHRS, CDR2 YFSETQ. Trimming took off 1 base at V and 2 bases at J, with 10 bases between the two ends. This CDR3 is built from 14 residues. The DNA of the CDR3 is TGCGCCAGCAGCTTGTGGCAGGCCCCCTACGAGCAGTACTTC. Amino acid sequence: CASSLWQAPYEQYF.

The chain joins TRBV20-1 to TRBJ1-1; D possibly corresponds to TRBD1 (6 bases). The CDR3 has 14 residues. CDR1 and CDR2 from the germline V gene are DFQATT and SNEGSKA (reference sequence). V dropped 0 bases and J dropped 11 bases, with 19 bases sitting between them. The DNA of the CDR3 is TGCAGTGCTAGAGATCGGGGGGTGGGGGCTACGGCTTTCTTT. It specifies CSARDRGVGATAFF.

Regarding this clonotype: One end of the junction varies from germline; a read error may be responsible. The chain joins TRBV28 to TRBJ2-1; no firm D call. Germline lookup yields CDR1 MDHEN and CDR2 SYDVKM. The CDR3 contains 11 residues. CDR3 nucleotide sequence: TGTGCCAGCAGTCCCTTGGATGAGCGGTTCTTC. It encodes CASSPLDERFF.

This rearrangement joins TRBV7-8 to TRBJ1-6, with no clear D. CDR1 SGHVS and CDR2 FQNEAQ come from the germline V gene. The V end was cut by 3 bases, the J end by 7 bases, with 7 bases between. The CDR3 totals 13 residues. The CDR3 DNA sequence: TGTGCCAGCAGCTTTGACACGAATTCACCCCTCCACTTT. This sequence encodes CASSFDTNSPLHF.

This clonotype was picked up a small number of times. Here the CDR3 DNA reads TGTGCCAGCAGCCAAGATTACCTGGTCCTACCCAACTATGGCTACACCTTC. Translated: CASSQDYLVLPNYGYTF. The chain joins TRBV3-1 to TRBJ1-2; no clear D gene. Germline values: CDR1 LGHDT, CDR2 YNNKEL (reference sequence). The length of the CDR3 is 17 residues. The ends were cut back, 0 bases at V and 2 bases at J, with 16 bases in the middle.

The chain employs TRBV19 and TRBJ2-5; no definite D call. This CDR3 comprises 15 residues. V was cut by 3 bases and J by 2 bases, with 13 bases left in between. Germline V gives CDR1 LNHDA, CDR2 SQIVND (reference sequence). The CDR3 sequence is CASSISAMKQETQYF. As DNA, the CDR3 is TGTGCCAGTAGTATTTCGGCCATGAAACAAGAGACCCAGTACTTC.

In this sample, this clonotype turned up a few times. This chain connects TRBV5-6 to TRBJ2-7, with 11 positions matching TRBD2. The CDR3 totals 15 residues. V shed 2 bases, J shed 4 bases, and the junction held 5 bases outside the gene matches. CDR1 is SGHDT, CDR2 YYEEEE, per germline. This CDR3 is CASSFATSGVYEQYF. CDR3 coding DNA: TGTGCCAGCAGCTTCGCGACTAGCGGGGTTTACGAGCAGTACTTC.

The V and J genes are TRBV6-1 and TRBJ2-2, with TRBD2 matching 9 bases. In germline, CDR1 is MNHNS, CDR2 SASEGT. Trimming at V came to 5 bases and at J to 5 bases, leaving 9 bases not matched to a gene. This CDR3 has 16 residues. The CDR3 loop is CASSPLLAGHTGELFF. CDR3 in DNA: TGTGCCAGCAGTCCCCTCCTAGCGGGACATACCGGGGAGCTGTTTTTT.

The chain couples TRBV13 to TRBJ1-1; D uncertain. CDR1 and CDR2 from the germline V gene are PRHDT and FYEKMQ (reference sequence). This CDR3 spans 14 amino acids. With 3 bases removed from V and 1 base from J, the gap between germline ends came to 9 bases. CDR3 protein: CASSFGVGNTEAFF. CDR3 DNA sequence: TGTGCCAGCAGCTTCGGGGTAGGGAACACTGAAGCTTTCTTT.

Notes on this clonotype: Relative to the germline gene, one junction end is altered; a read error may explain this. The genes are TRBV28 and TRBJ1-1; possible D gene TRBD1, 5 bases. Germline CDR1 and CDR2: MDHEN and SYDVKM. This CDR3 has 13 residues. This CDR3 reads CASWGLRNTEDFF. DNA of the CDR3: TGTGCCAGCTGGGGGTTGAGGAACACTGAAGATTTCTTT.

This clonotype was seen many times. Written as DNA, the CDR3 is TGCAGTGCTAGAGATGAAAAACTGTTTTTT. Translating it yields CSARDEKLFF. The chain joins TRBV20-1 to TRBJ1-4; no clear D gene. The V gene lost 0 bases and the J gene lost 7 bases, with 0 bases spanning the gap. Germline V gene sequence: CDR1 DFQATT, CDR2 SNEGSKA (reference sequence). CDR3 length: 10 amino acids.

The chain has TRBV12-5 and TRBJ2-3; 10 nucleotides match TRBD1. The CDR3 length is 16 residues. Losses at the gene ends were 4 bases for V and 5 bases for J; bases not matched to a gene: 9. From germline, CDR1 is LGHNT and CDR2 FRNRAP. The CDR3 DNA follows: TGTGCTAGTGGTTCACCGGGGGACAGGGGAAAAGATACGCAGTATTTT. Protein: CASGSPGDRGKDTQYF.

This chain links TRBV29-1 with TRBJ1-6; unclear D gene. The CDR3 is 14 residues long. The germline V and J ends were trimmed by 5 bases and 7 bases, with 15 bases remaining between them. Germline CDR1 SQVTM, CDR2 ANQGSEA. In DNA, the CDR3 is TGCAGCGTTCGGACGGAAGAGGCAAATTCACCCCTCCACTTT. Amino acids: CSVRTEEANSPLHF.

This clonotype showed up just a few times. The J gene is TRBJ2-1, the V gene TRBV4-2, with 10 bases that match TRBD2. CDR3 length equals 16 residues. Germline values: CDR1 LGHNA, CDR2 YNFKEQ. The V segment lost 1 base and the J segment 5 bases; nucleotides outside the gene matches: 5. The CDR3 nucleotides are TGTGCCAGCAGCCAAGTTATACTAGCGGGGAACAATGAGCAGTTCTTC. Translated, it gives CASSQVILAGNNEQFF.

The CDR3, as DNA: TGTGCCAGCAGCCGGTTAAGCGGGAGAGGCTACAATGAGCAGTACTTC. Its protein is CASSRLSGRGYNEQYF. The rearrangement joins TRBV14 to TRBJ2-7; 8 bases fit TRBD2. The CDR3 runs to 16 residues. The V gene end was trimmed by 4 bases and the J gene end by 7 bases; junction bases not matched to a gene: 15. Germline V gene lookup returns CDR1 SGHDN and CDR2 FVKESK.

The V gene is TRBV5-1, the J gene TRBJ2-7; no clear D. This CDR3 is 14 amino acids long. V lost 0 bases to trimming and J lost 3 bases, with 10 bases between them. CDR1 is SGHRS and CDR2 is YFSETQ in the germline V gene. The CDR3 protein is CASSLGSLDYEQYF. CDR3 in DNA: TGCGCCAGCAGCTTGGGGTCCCTCGACTACGAGCAGTACTTC.

CDR3 sequence: CSARDPSWETQYF. Written as DNA, the CDR3 is TGCAGTGCTAGAGATCCTAGCTGGGAGACCCAGTACTTC. The V gene is TRBV20-1, the J gene TRBJ2-5; D is possibly TRBD2 (5 bases). CDR3 length: 13 amino acids. V was trimmed by 0 bases and J by 5 bases, leaving 10 bases between them. Germline CDR1 and CDR2: DFQATT and SNEGSKA (reference sequence).

This rearrangement joins TRBV18 to TRBJ2-7; 9 bases fit TRBD2. The trim removed 5 bases at V and 5 bases at J, leaving 10 bases unmatched. CDR3 size: 15 residues. CDR1 and CDR2 from the germline V gene are KGHSH and LQKENI. The CDR3 loop reads CASSTVSGSFNEQYF. The CDR3 region has the DNA TGTGCCAGCTCAACGGTTAGCGGGAGCTTCAACGAGCAGTACTTC. Combining the CDR3 with reference TRBV18 and TRBJ2-7 gives the whole variable domain NAGVMQNPRHLVRRRGQEARLRCSPMKGHSHVYWYRQLPEEGLKFMVYLQKENIIDESGMPKERFSAEFPKEGPSILRIQQVVRGDSAAYFCASSTVSGSFNEQYFGPGTRLTVT.

The chain has TRBV12-3 or TRBV12-4 and TRBJ2-2; 7 bases agree with TRBD1. Trimming cost V 5 bases and J 7 bases; bases outside gene matches: 4. The CDR3 loop spans 13 amino acids. CDR3 coding DNA: TGTGCCAGCAGTCCTCGGACAGGCGGGGAGCTGTTTTTT. This codes for CASSPRTGGELFF.

The chain links TRBV2 to TRBJ2-7, with a weak D call TRBD2 (5 bases). From germline, CDR1 is SNHLY and CDR2 FYNNEI. V was trimmed by 4 bases and J by 2 bases, leaving 15 bases between them. The CDR3 spans 15 residues. This CDR3 reads CASSGKDEGTYEQYF. In nucleotides, the CDR3 is TGTGCCAGCAGTGGTAAAGATGAGGGCACCTACGAGCAGTACTTC.

This clonotype showed up just a few times. The chain is built from TRBV5-1 and TRBJ2-4; TRBD2 aligns across 9 bases. From germline, CDR1 is SGHRS and CDR2 YFSETQ. This CDR3 has 15 amino acids. Trimming took 4 bases from V and 13 from J; bases not matched to a gene: 15. The CDR3 DNA is TGCGCCAGCAGCCCACAGCGGGGGGCCGAGGGAGAGCAGTACTTC. Translation gives CASSPQRGAEGEQYF.

The chain uses TRBV7-2 and TRBJ2-1; 7 bases match TRBD2. The CDR3 is 15 residues long. Germline lookup yields CDR1 SGHTA and CDR2 FQGNSA. The V and J ends lost 3 bases and 8 bases, in that order; junction bases with no gene match: 10. The CDR3 loop reads CASSFKPGGQDEQFF. In nucleotides, the CDR3 is TGTGCCAGCAGCTTTAAGCCGGGAGGTCAGGATGAGCAGTTCTTC.

This clonotype has a handful of counts. CDR3 in amino acids: CASNSSYGYTF. The CDR3 DNA sequence: TGTGCCAGCAATTCATCATATGGCTACACCTTC. The chain carries TRBV21-1 and TRBJ1-2. TRBV21-1 is designated a pseudogene. CDR3 size: 11 residues.

The chain links TRBV6-1 to TRBJ2-5, with D unresolved. The J call could be wrong; TRBJ2-7 is a better fit for the DNA end. Germline lookup yields CDR1 MNHNS and CDR2 SASEGT. The CDR3 is 13 amino acids. The CDR3 spells CASSPARLYEQYF. The CDR3 bases are TGTGCCAGCAGCCCGGCGCGGCTCTACGAGCAGTACTTC.